The 12 T cell receptor beta chains presented below share a single source sample, sequenced in a study of CD8 T cells in ankylosing spondylitis. TCRdb recomputed calls from the 5' RACE reads with MiXCR, one row per CDR3 protein. In the table there are 80,000 to 100,000 distinct CDR3 sequences, around 9.4% of which are singletons. Sequencing was performed on blood, either unsorted or a sorted T cell fraction (not recorded which). These receptors originate from a male donor with ankylosing spondylitis or in good health (not recorded which).

This clonotype was seen many times. This rearrangement joins TRBV11-2 to TRBJ2-2; the D gene is possibly TRBD2 (7 bases). V lost 6 bases and J 1 base, leaving 21 bases between the germline ends. This CDR3 is built from 18 residues. CDR1 is SGHAT and CDR2 is FQNNGV in the germline V gene. Here the CDR3 DNA reads TGTGCCAGCAGGCGACCTCGAGAGGGGGGGGTGAACACCGGGGAGCTGTTTTTT. Translation: CASRRPREGGVNTGELFF.

The chain is built from TRBV4-1 and TRBJ2-5; TRBD2 matches at 9 bases. Germline CDR1 reads MGHRA; CDR2 reads YSYEKL. The trim removed 4 bases at V and 2 bases at J, leaving 8 bases unmatched. The CDR3 is 16 amino acids. The CDR3 here is CASSPIAGAEQETQYF. In DNA form, the CDR3 reads TGCGCCAGCAGCCCCATAGCGGGGGCCGAACAAGAGACCCAGTACTTC.

This clonotype was recorded at least ten times. The chain is built from TRBV6-2 or TRBV6-3 and TRBJ2-1; 7 bases map to TRBD2. Per germline, CDR1 MNHEY and CDR2 SVGEGT. The ends lost 4 bases at V and 0 bases at J; junction bases unmatched: 9. The CDR3 totals 17 residues. The CDR3 DNA is TGTGCCAGCAGTTCCCGTGGAGCGGGGAGCTCCTACAATGAGCAGTTCTTC. It is translated as CASSSRGAGSSYNEQFF.

J is TRBJ1-1 and V is TRBV12-3 or TRBV12-4; possible D gene TRBD1, 5 bases. The CDR3 sequence is 15 residues long. The V end lost 0 bases, the J end lost 0 bases, and 8 bases lay between the germline ends. CDR3 sequence: CASSLAGGMNTEAFF. As DNA, the CDR3 is TGTGCCAGCAGTTTAGCGGGGGGGATGAACACTGAAGCTTTCTTT.

This clonotype was seen many times. The chain joins TRBV15 to TRBJ2-2; D is uncertain. This CDR3 spans 17 amino acids. Per germline, CDR1 LNHNV and CDR2 YYDKDF (reference sequence). Trimming took off 0 bases at V and 3 bases at J, with 14 bases between the two ends. The CDR3 region is CATSRDPAGGDTGELFF. CDR3 coding DNA: TGTGCCACCAGCAGAGATCCAGCAGGTGGGGACACCGGGGAGCTGTTTTTT.

The CDR3 nucleotides read TGCAGCGTTTCGGGGACTAGCGGGGCCACCTACGAGCAGTACTTC. This codes for CSVSGTSGATYEQYF. The chain couples TRBV29-1 to TRBJ2-7; 13 nucleotides match TRBD2. The CDR3 is 15 residues long. Germline V lookup: CDR1 SQVTM, CDR2 ANQGSEA. V was pared by 5 bases and J by 2 bases, with 6 bases of the junction left unmatched.

This clonotype was recorded many times. This chain uses TRBV7-2 with TRBJ1-5, with 9 bases matching TRBD1. Looked up from germline, CDR1 is SGHTA and CDR2 is FQGNSA. The CDR3 totals 15 residues. The junction had 7 bases not matched to a gene; V was cut back by 2 bases and J by 8 bases. CDR3 coding DNA: TGTGCCAGCAGCTTATTTGGGACAGGGACGGAGCCCCAGCATTTT. Its translation: CASSLFGTGTEPQHF.

There are many counts of this clonotype. CDR3 amino acids: CASSVQVGQISTEAFF. CDR3 nucleotides: TGTGCCAGCAGCGTGCAGGTCGGGCAGATCTCCACTGAAGCTTTCTTT. The chain joins TRBV9 to TRBJ1-1; D remains ambiguous. The CDR3 is 16 amino acids. Between the trimmed V and J ends, which lost 2 bases and 4 bases, there was a span of 18 bases. CDR1 is SGDLS and CDR2 is YYNGEE in the germline V gene.

This clonotype was found many times. The gene calls are TRBV7-2 and TRBJ2-2; 8 bases line up with TRBD2. Looked up from germline, CDR1 is SGHTA and CDR2 is FQGNSA. J lost 4 bases, V lost 4 bases, and 8 bases had no gene match. There are 16 residues in the CDR3. CDR3 protein: CASSYGDRGGTGELFF. Written as DNA, the CDR3 is TGTGCCAGCAGCTACGGGGACCGGGGGGGCACCGGGGAGCTGTTTTTT.

This clonotype was counted many times. The gene calls are TRBV4-1 and TRBJ2-1; D is uncertain. This CDR3 is 13 amino acids long. Germline CDR1 reads MGHRA; CDR2 reads YSYEKL. V was cut by 1 base and J by 5 bases, with 6 bases left in between. The CDR3 protein is CASSQGRNNEQFF. The CDR3 DNA follows: TGCGCCAGCAGCCAAGGAAGGAACAATGAGCAGTTCTTC.

The table lists this clonotype with many counts. This sequence joins TRBV3-1 and TRBJ2-3; weak D call: TRBD2 (5 bases). With 2 bases removed from V and 2 bases from J, the gap between germline ends came to 11 bases. Germline CDR1 and CDR2: LGHDT and YNNKEL (reference sequence). CDR3 length equals 15 residues. This CDR3 reads CASSQSGLTTDTQYF. The CDR3 nucleotides read TGTGCCAGCAGCCAATCGGGGTTAACCACAGATACGCAGTATTTT.

This clonotype was counted ten times or more. This sequence joins TRBV9 and TRBJ2-4; D is uncertain. V dropped 0 bases and J dropped 4 bases, with 8 bases sitting between them. The CDR3 totals 14 residues. The germline gives CDR1 SGDLS, CDR2 YYNGEE. CDR3: CASSVGHSKNIQYF. As DNA, the CDR3 is TGTGCCAGCAGCGTAGGACATTCGAAAAACATTCAGTACTTC.